This T cell receptor (beta chain) appears in the sequencing data of a study of T cells in Graves' hyperthyroidism and ophthalmopathy. RNA transcripts yielded amplified TCR beta CDR3 regions. During a first-round RT-PCR of the TCR CDR3, the HTBI primer set was used. TCRdb re-analysed the multiplex PCR reads in MiXCR, keeping a single row per CDR3 protein. In the table there are roughly 380,000 distinct CDR3 sequences, roughly 12% of which are singletons. Trimming cost V 6 bases and J 7 bases, with 9 bases left between them. The CDR3 is 12 residues long. Sequences were obtained from blood. The TCR sequence derives from a man in his thirties or forties with Graves' hyperthyroidism that later progressed to Graves' ophthalmopathy. The genes are TRBV12-3 or TRBV12-4 and TRBJ2-2, with D perhaps matching TRBD1 (5 bases). The CDR3 coding sequence is TGTGCCAGCAGGCCAGGGAACGGGGAGCTGTTTTTT. Amino acids: CASRPGNGELFF.